The 24 T cell receptor beta chains below all came from one sample that was sequenced in a study of blood T cell repertoires in COVID-19. The assay was immunoSEQ multiplex PCR, and TCRdb's table has in-frame clones only and misses some. The data contain about 260,000 clones, more than 75% of them singletons. Sample: peripheral blood. All receptors come from a woman in her thirties or forties who had recovered from COVID-19.

This clone was counted a few times. This rearrangement joins TRBV15 to TRBJ1-2, with 8 bases lining up with TRBD1. The CDR3 covers 14 residues. Per the germline V gene, CDR1 is LNHNV and CDR2 is YYDKDF (reference sequence). V was clipped by 0 bases and J by 7 bases; unmatched bases: 4. The CDR3 spells CATSRDPGTGGYTF. CDR3 DNA sequence: TGTGCCACCAGCAGAGACCCCGGGACAGGTGGCTACACCTTC.

This chain connects TRBV12-5 to TRBJ1-5; no reliable D call. This CDR3 spans 15 amino acids. V lost 5 bases and J 1 base, leaving 12 bases between the germline ends. The germline CDR1 and CDR2 sequences are LGHNT and FRNRAP. In DNA, the CDR3 is TGTGCTAGTGGTGCGGAGGTGTGGAGCAATCAGCCCCAGCATTTT. It is translated as CASGAEVWSNQPQHF.

The chain couples TRBV18 to TRBJ2-7; D gene uncertain. The CDR3 is 14 amino acids. CDR1 and CDR2 (germline): KGHSH, LQKENI. V lost 6 bases and J lost 1, with 13 bases in between. CDR3 sequence: CASSQEHNSYEQYF. CDR3 coding DNA: TGTGCCAGCTCCCAGGAACATAATTCCTACGAGCAGTACTTC.

The chain carries TRBV6-5 and TRBJ1-2; D gene ambiguous. The CDR3 is made up of 12 amino acids. Trimming pared 5 bases from V and 4 bases from J, leaving 8 bases between. Germline V lookup: CDR1 MNHEY, CDR2 SVGAGI. The CDR3: CASSSQFYGYTF. DNA for the CDR3: TGTGCCAGCAGTAGTCAGTTCTATGGCTACACCTTC.

The chain has TRBV9 and TRBJ2-5; 8 bases are shared with TRBD1. Looked up from germline, CDR1 is SGDLS and CDR2 is YYNGEE. CDR3 length: 16 amino acids. Unmatched junction bases numbered 12, after V lost 3 bases and J lost 5 bases. The CDR3: CASSASDRGGAETQYF. In DNA, the CDR3 is TGTGCCAGCAGCGCCTCAGACAGGGGAGGCGCGGAGACCCAGTACTTC.

The chain joins TRBV19 to TRBJ1-1; no clear D gene. The germline V gene encodes CDR1 LNHDA and CDR2 SQIVND (reference sequence). The CDR3 loop spans 17 amino acids. Trimming cost V 2 bases and J 3 bases, with 19 bases left between them. The CDR3, as DNA: TGTGCCAGTAGTATAAGGCCCCGGTTTTCGCGGGACACTGAAGCTTTCTTT. Translated, it gives CASSIRPRFSRDTEAFF. Looking up the rest from reference TRBV19 and TRBJ1-1 gives the full variable domain: DGGITQSPKYLFRKEGQNVTLSCEQNLNHDAMYWYRQDPGQGLRLIYYSQIVNDFQKGDIAEGYSVSREKKESFPLTVTSAQKNPTAFYLCASSIRPRFSRDTEAFFGQGTRLTVV.

This clone has just a few counts. The J gene is TRBJ1-5, the V gene TRBV24-1; 7 positions match TRBD1. The CDR3 length is 18 residues. Unmatched junction bases numbered 11, after V lost 4 bases and J lost 0 bases. Per the germline V gene, CDR1 is KGHDR and CDR2 is SFDVKD. Here the CDR3 DNA reads TGTGCCACCAGTGAAACAGACAGGGTTGAGGGTAGCAATCAGCCCCAGCATTTT. Encoded protein: CATSETDRVEGSNQPQHF.

This clone was seen a single time. The rearrangement joins TRBV27 to TRBJ2-7; possible D gene TRBD1, 6 bases. Germline values: CDR1 MNHEY, CDR2 SMNVEV (reference sequence). CDR3 length: 16 residues. Trimming pared 0 bases from V and 4 bases from J, leaving 16 bases between. Here the CDR3 DNA reads TGTGCCAGCAGTTTATCCCCCGACAGGAATTCTTACGAGCAGTACTTC. Translation gives CASSLSPDRNSYEQYF.

This clone was counted once. This chain uses TRBV7-6 with TRBJ1-4; 8 bases match TRBD1. Germline V gene data show CDR1 as SGHVS and CDR2 as FNYEAQ. J lost 7 bases, V lost 1 base, and 5 bases had no gene match. The CDR3 has 15 residues. The chain's CDR3 is CASSLVRQGAEKLFF. CDR3 nucleotides: TGTGCCAGCAGCTTAGTTCGGCAGGGGGCTGAAAAACTGTTTTTT.

The rearrangement joins TRBV3-1 (or the pseudogene TRBV3-2) to TRBJ1-2, with 8 bases matching TRBD1. CDR3 length: 16 residues. Trimming took 1 base from V and 2 from J; bases not matched to a gene: 6. In germline, CDR1 is LGHDT, CDR2 YNNKEL (reference sequence). CDR3: CASSQGGQGVNYGYTF. Written as DNA, the CDR3 is TGTGCCAGCAGCCAAGGAGGACAGGGAGTAAACTATGGCTACACCTTC.

This clone was observed once. Here the CDR3 reads CASSPGTGGDEQYF. The CDR3 bases are TGTGCCAGCTCACCCGGGACAGGGGGGGACGAGCAGTACTTC. The genes are TRBV18 and TRBJ2-7; 11 bases match TRBD1. V trimming: 3 bases; J trimming: 5 bases; junction bases outside the gene matches: 3. Germline assignment: CDR1 KGHSH and CDR2 LQKENI. There are 14 residues in the CDR3.

The V and J genes are TRBV5-4 and TRBJ2-6; possible D gene TRBD1, 6 bases. Germline CDR1 and CDR2: SGHNT and YYREEE (reference sequence). V was clipped by 4 bases and J by 2 bases, with 10 bases between them. The CDR3 runs to 15 residues. The CDR3 sequence is CASSLTGTGANVLTF. CDR3 sequence (DNA): TGTGCCAGCAGCCTTACAGGGACTGGGGCCAACGTCCTGACTTTC.

CDR3 residues: CASSSPGTAIYEQYF. CDR3 nucleotides: TGTGCCAGCAGTTCCCCCGGGACAGCGATCTACGAGCAGTACTTC. This sequence joins TRBV6-5 and TRBJ2-7; 7 nucleotides align to TRBD1. V was clipped by 4 bases and J by 3 bases; unmatched bases: 9. The CDR3 spans 15 residues. Looked up from germline, CDR1 is MNHEY and CDR2 is SVGAGI.

The V and J genes are TRBV7-8 and TRBJ1-5, with TRBD1 matching 8 bases. The V segment lost 5 bases and the J segment 5 bases; nucleotides outside the gene matches: 8. The CDR3 loop spans 15 amino acids. Germline V gene lookup returns CDR1 SGHVS and CDR2 FQNEAQ. CDR3 sequence: CASSQRATGDQPQHF. The CDR3 region has the DNA TGTGCCAGCAGCCAACGCGCGACAGGGGATCAGCCCCAGCATTTT.

V is TRBV7-3 and J is TRBJ2-5; a weak D match, TRBD1 (6 bases). The V gene's germline CDR1 is SGHTA and CDR2 FQGTGA. The CDR3 totals 13 residues. The germline V and J ends were trimmed by 3 bases and 5 bases, with 10 bases remaining between them. The CDR3 DNA is TGTGCCAGCAGCTTGGACAGATCGGAGACCCAGTACTTC. Translated, it gives CASSLDRSETQYF.

The V call is TRBV7-6, the J call TRBJ1-4; unclear D gene. The CDR3 contains 15 residues. CDR1 is SGHVS and CDR2 is FNYEAQ in the germline V gene. V was pared by 1 base and J by 8 bases, with 14 bases between. CDR3 in amino acids: CASSLGRGLGEKLFF. The CDR3 region has the DNA TGTGCCAGCAGCTTAGGGCGGGGTCTGGGAGAAAAACTGTTTTTT.

The V gene is TRBV5-1, the J gene TRBJ2-2, with TRBD1 matching over 7 bases. Germline-derived CDR1 and CDR2 are SGHRS and YFSETQ. Trimming cost V 1 base and J 1 base; bases outside gene matches: 1. The CDR3 totals 15 residues. CDR3 coding DNA: TGCGCCAGCAGCTTGCGACAGGGGAACACCGGGGAGCTGTTTTTT. As protein: CASSLRQGNTGELFF.

V usage is TRBV12-5 and J usage is TRBJ2-1; TRBD2 agrees at 7 bases. Trimming removed 0 bases from V and 7 bases from J; junction bases left unmatched: 18. Germline V gene sequence: CDR1 LGHNT, CDR2 FRNRAP. The CDR3 length is 19 residues. DNA of the CDR3: TGTGCTAGTGGTTTGGTGAGAGGTGGGGGGGACCTCCGGGGTAATGAGCAGTTCTTC. It specifies CASGLVRGGGDLRGNEQFF.

Turning to this clone: The same CDR3 can be traced to other DNA sequences in this sample. The V and J genes are TRBV6-5 and TRBJ2-1, with D possibly being TRBD1 (6 bases). This CDR3 is built from 13 residues. The V gene lost 6 bases and the J gene lost 3 bases, with 9 bases spanning the gap. The germline gives CDR1 MNHEY, CDR2 SVGAGI. The CDR3 DNA reads TGTGCCAGCAGCCTGGGACACTACAATGAGCAGTTCTTC. This gives the protein CASSLGHYNEQFF.

V gene TRBV6-1 combines with J gene TRBJ1-5, with D possibly matching TRBD1 (6 bases). Germline CDR1 is MNHNS and CDR2 is SASEGT. V was cut by 2 bases and J by 9 bases, with 23 bases left in between. The CDR3 is 17 amino acids. CDR3 nucleotides: TGTGCCAGCAGTGAAAACTTTTGGGACACCCTCTCCTTGCCCCAGCATTTT. Protein sequence: CASSENFWDTLSLPQHF.

The genes are TRBV18 and TRBJ2-3; TRBD1 is a possible D gene (5 bases). The CDR3 extends over 14 amino acids. The germline CDR1 and CDR2 sequences are KGHSH and LQKENI. V was trimmed by 6 bases and J by 5 bases, leaving 15 bases between them. The CDR3 DNA sequence: TGTGCCAGCTCCCTAGGGGCTAGAGAAGATACGCAGTATTTT. Protein: CASSLGAREDTQYF.

This rearrangement joins TRBV18 to TRBJ1-2; 11 nucleotides agree with TRBD1. The germline gives CDR1 KGHSH, CDR2 LQKENI. The CDR3 length is 16 residues. The V segment lost 3 bases and the J segment 6 bases; nucleotides outside the gene matches: 9. The CDR3 bases are TGTGCCAGCTCACCCGGACAGGGGGCGCGATCGAATGGCTACACCTTC. As protein: CASSPGQGARSNGYTF. The variable domain in full, with the rest retrieved from reference TRBV18 and TRBJ1-2, is NAGVMQNPRHLVRRRGQEARLRCSPMKGHSHVYWYRQLPEEGLKFMVYLQKENIIDESGMPKERFSAEFPKEGPSILRIQQVVRGDSAAYFCASSPGQGARSNGYTFGSGTRLTVV.

V usage is TRBV6-5 and J usage is TRBJ2-5; TRBD2 matches at 9 bases. CDR1 MNHEY and CDR2 SVGAGI come from the germline V gene. The CDR3 length is 13 residues. Unmatched junction bases numbered 2, after V lost 4 bases and J lost 5 bases. CDR3 nucleotide sequence: TGTGCCAGCAGTTTGGGACTAGCTGAGACCCAGTACTTC. Its translation: CASSLGLAETQYF.

This clone was seen only once. J is TRBJ2-3 and V is TRBV20-1; 7 bases line up with TRBD2. This CDR3 is 14 amino acids long. Germline V gene sequence: CDR1 DFQATT, CDR2 SNEGSKA (reference sequence). V was clipped by 3 bases and J by 3 bases; unmatched bases: 6. The CDR3 sequence is CSASGREGTDTQYF. DNA for the CDR3: TGCAGTGCTAGTGGTAGGGAGGGGACAGATACGCAGTATTTT.